This passage covers 13 T cell receptor beta chains from one sample sequenced in a study of kidney transplant recipient with SARS-CoV-2 infection. TCRdb ran MiXCR on the reads and lists one entry per CDR3 protein. Of 200,000 to 250,000 distinct CDR3 sequences listed, around 28% are singletons. Sequenced material: a blood sample, taken at baseline and around day 110 from a kidney transplant recipient. These receptors were obtained from a male patient aged 30 to 39 who had COVID-19 and was a kidney transplant recipient. Some T cells may possibly be graft donor cells.

A word on this clonotype: Given the absence of the conserved phenylalanine or tryptophan at the CDR3 end, a read error is likely. The chain has TRBV7-8 and TRBJ1-2; D remains unclear. This CDR3 is built from 17 residues. Germline V gene lookup returns CDR1 SGHVS and CDR2 FQNEAQ. The ends were cut back, 4 bases at V and 4 bases at J, with 22 bases in the middle. CDR3 loop: CASSWLMFTRKTYGYTI. CDR3 sequence (DNA): TGTGCCAGCAGCTGGTTAATGTTTACCCGAAAGACCTATGGCTACACCATC.

On this clonotype itself: This sequence may be a read error, since a much larger clone differs from it by one base. V is TRBV21-1 and J is TRBJ2-3; the table's D call TRBD2 went unverified against the DNA. TRBV21-1 is classified as a pseudogene. The CDR3 runs 17 residues. CDR3 region: CASRCLLATVMQDAQYF. As DNA, the CDR3 is TGTGCCAGCAGATGCCTGCTAGCTACAGTCATGCAAGATGCGCAGTATTTT.

This clonotype appeared once. Since a much larger clone is just one base distant, this may be a read error. The chain joins TRBV11-2 to TRBJ2-3, with 10 nucleotides matching TRBD2. V shed 2 bases, J shed 6 bases, and the junction held 11 bases outside the gene matches. The CDR3 is 17 amino acids. Germline V gene data show CDR1 as SGHAT and CDR2 as FQNNGV. DNA of the CDR3: TGTGCCAGCAGCTTATATCAACTAGCGGGAAGGATGGATACGCAGTATTTT. Translation: CASSLYQLAGRMDTQYF.

On this clonotype itself: Since a much larger clone is just one base distant, this may be a read error. This sequence joins TRBV30 and TRBJ1-5; the D is unclear. Per germline, CDR1 GTSNPN and CDR2 SVGIG (reference sequence). This CDR3 contains 13 residues. The CDR3 DNA is TGTGCCCGGAGTGTGGGCAGCAATCAGCCCCAGCATTTT. Protein product: CARSVGSNQPQHF. Variable domain in full (rest from reference TRBV30 and TRBJ1-5): SQTIHQWPATLVQPVGSPLSLECTVEGTSNPNLYWYRQAAGRGLQLLFYSVGIGQISSEVPQNLSASRPQDRQFILSSKKLLLSDSGFYLCARSVGSNQPQHFGDGTRLSIL.

Worth noting for this clonotype: A much larger clone lies a single base off, so this may be a read error. The chain carries TRBV29-1 and TRBJ1-1, with D unresolved. Germline CDR1 is SQVTM and CDR2 is ANQGSEA. CDR3 length equals 11 residues. The V end was cut by 2 bases, the J end by 6 bases, with 7 bases between. Written as DNA, the CDR3 is TGCAGCGTTGAACGGTACGCTGAAGCTTTCTTT. Translated: CSVERYAEAFF.

This chain links TRBV18 with TRBJ2-1; 10 bases line up with TRBD1. CDR3 length: 17 residues. V shed 5 bases and J 6 bases; nucleotides not matched to a gene: 13. The germline gives CDR1 KGHSH, CDR2 LQKENI. The CDR3 is CASSSAQRDRGFNEQFF. For the CDR3, the DNA is TGTGCCAGCTCATCCGCTCAACGGGACAGGGGATTCAATGAGCAGTTCTTC.

The gene calls are TRBV29-1 and TRBJ1-1; 9 bases map to TRBD1. The V and J ends lost 4 bases and 7 bases, in that order; junction bases with no gene match: 13. Germline V CDR1 and CDR2: SQVTM, ANQGSEA. The CDR3 contains 15 residues. CDR3 sequence (DNA): TGCAGCGTTGGGGGGGGGACAGGGCGCCATTTTGAAGCTTTCTTT. It is translated as CSVGGGTGRHFEAFF.

This clonotype appeared many times. The chain links TRBV7-4 to TRBJ1-2; unclear D gene. V was pared by 5 bases and J by 4 bases, with 23 bases between. The CDR3 totals 17 residues. In germline, CDR1 is SGHVT, CDR2 SQSDAQ. As DNA, the CDR3 is TGTGCCAGCAGCGACTCGCCTTCAGCTCGAAAGACCTATGGCTACACCTTC. Its protein product is CASSDSPSARKTYGYTF. Together with reference TRBV7-4 and TRBJ1-2, the CDR3 gives the full variable domain: GAGVSQSPRYKVAKRGRDVALRCDSISGHVTLYWYRQTLGQGSEVLTYSQSDAQRDKSGRPSGRFSAERPERSVSTLKIQRTEQGDSAVYLCASSDSPSARKTYGYTFGSGTRLTVV.

This clonotype was picked up many times. This chain joins TRBV6-5 and TRBJ2-2; TRBD2 agrees at 9 bases. The CDR3 is made up of 17 amino acids. CDR1 and CDR2 from the germline V gene are MNHEY and SVGAGI. V was pared by 4 bases and J by 2 bases, with 8 bases of the junction left unmatched. The CDR3 bases are TGTGCCAGCAGTTCGCCCCCGACTAGCGGAAACACCGGGGAGCTGTTTTTT. Encoded protein: CASSSPPTSGNTGELFF.

This clonotype was seen ten or more times. This rearrangement joins TRBV7-2 to TRBJ1-5; D unclear. Between the trimmed V and J ends, which lost 2 bases and 2 bases, there was a span of 16 bases. The germline V gene has CDR1 SGHTA and CDR2 FQGNSA. The CDR3 consists of 17 residues. The CDR3 protein is CASSLKSGHSGNQPQHF. The CDR3 nucleotides read TGTGCCAGCAGCTTAAAGTCGGGTCATTCGGGCAATCAGCCCCAGCATTTT.

As concerns this clonotype: This may stem from a read error, because a much larger clone lies one nucleotide away. The chain couples TRBV5-8 to TRBJ1-5; D gene ambiguous. Trimming took off 4 bases at V and 5 bases at J, with 13 bases between the two ends. In germline, CDR1 is SGHTS, CDR2 YDEGEE. The CDR3 is made up of 14 amino acids. DNA of the CDR3: TGTGCCAGCAGCCGAGGTGGACTCGATCAGCCCCAGCATTTT. It codes for CASSRGGLDQPQHF.

This clonotype was counted ten times or more. This sequence joins TRBV15 and TRBJ1-4; 8 bases align to TRBD1. CDR3 length equals 14 residues. V was pared by 6 bases and J by 3 bases, with 3 bases of the junction left unmatched. Germline-derived CDR1 and CDR2 are LNHNV and YYDKDF (reference sequence). The DNA of the CDR3 is TGTGCCACCAGTTCACAGGGGGCTAATGAAAAACTGTTTTTT. This codes for CATSSQGANEKLFF.

As concerns this clonotype: A read error is possible here, since a much larger clone lies one base away. The chain has TRBV20-1 and TRBJ1-1, with 7 bases that match TRBD1. The germline V gene has CDR1 DFQATT and CDR2 SNEGSKA (reference sequence). The CDR3 contains 14 residues. With V trimmed by 8 bases and J by 1 base, 10 bases remained unmatched. CDR3 in amino acids: CSTMVQGTNTEAFF. The CDR3 DNA reads TGCAGTACAATGGTACAGGGGACGAACACTGAAGCTTTCTTT.